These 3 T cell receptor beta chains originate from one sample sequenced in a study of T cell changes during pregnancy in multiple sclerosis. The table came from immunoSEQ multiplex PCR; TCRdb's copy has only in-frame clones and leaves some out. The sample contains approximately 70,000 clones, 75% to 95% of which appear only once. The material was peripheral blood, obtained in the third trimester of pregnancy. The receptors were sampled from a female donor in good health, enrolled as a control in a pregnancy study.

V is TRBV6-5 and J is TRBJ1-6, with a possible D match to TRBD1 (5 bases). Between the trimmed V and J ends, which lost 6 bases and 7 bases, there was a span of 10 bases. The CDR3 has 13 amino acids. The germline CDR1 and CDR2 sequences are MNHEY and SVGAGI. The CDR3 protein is CASRLDSNSPLHF. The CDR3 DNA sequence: TGTGCCAGCAGGCTTGACAGCAATTCACCCCTCCACTTT.

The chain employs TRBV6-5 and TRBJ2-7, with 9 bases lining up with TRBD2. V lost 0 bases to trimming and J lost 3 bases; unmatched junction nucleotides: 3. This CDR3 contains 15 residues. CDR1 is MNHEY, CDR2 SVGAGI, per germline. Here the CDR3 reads CASSYSSSGGYEQYF. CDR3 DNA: TGTGCCAGCAGTTACTCGAGTAGCGGGGGCTACGAGCAGTACTTC.

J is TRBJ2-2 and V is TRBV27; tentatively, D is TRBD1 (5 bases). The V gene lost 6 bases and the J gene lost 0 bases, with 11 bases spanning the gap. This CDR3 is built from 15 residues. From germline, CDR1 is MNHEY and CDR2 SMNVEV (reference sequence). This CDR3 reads CASRDSNANTGELFF. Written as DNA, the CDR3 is TGTGCCAGCAGAGACAGTAACGCGAACACCGGGGAGCTGTTTTTT.